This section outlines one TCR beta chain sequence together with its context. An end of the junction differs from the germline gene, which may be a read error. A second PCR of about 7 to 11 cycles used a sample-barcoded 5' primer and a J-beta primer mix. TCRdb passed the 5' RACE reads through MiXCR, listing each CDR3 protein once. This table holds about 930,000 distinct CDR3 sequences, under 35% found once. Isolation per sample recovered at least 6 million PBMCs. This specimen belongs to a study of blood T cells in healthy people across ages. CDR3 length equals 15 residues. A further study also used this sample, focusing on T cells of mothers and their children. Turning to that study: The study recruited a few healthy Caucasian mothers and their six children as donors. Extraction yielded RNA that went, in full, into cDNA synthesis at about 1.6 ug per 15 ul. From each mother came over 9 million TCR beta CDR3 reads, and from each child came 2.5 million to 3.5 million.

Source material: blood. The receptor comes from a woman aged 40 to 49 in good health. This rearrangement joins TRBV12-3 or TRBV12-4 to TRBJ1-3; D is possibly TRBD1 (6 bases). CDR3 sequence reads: CVSRQQGMRGNTIYF. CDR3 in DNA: TGTGTCAGCAGACAACAGGGCATGAGGGGAAACACCATATATTTT.